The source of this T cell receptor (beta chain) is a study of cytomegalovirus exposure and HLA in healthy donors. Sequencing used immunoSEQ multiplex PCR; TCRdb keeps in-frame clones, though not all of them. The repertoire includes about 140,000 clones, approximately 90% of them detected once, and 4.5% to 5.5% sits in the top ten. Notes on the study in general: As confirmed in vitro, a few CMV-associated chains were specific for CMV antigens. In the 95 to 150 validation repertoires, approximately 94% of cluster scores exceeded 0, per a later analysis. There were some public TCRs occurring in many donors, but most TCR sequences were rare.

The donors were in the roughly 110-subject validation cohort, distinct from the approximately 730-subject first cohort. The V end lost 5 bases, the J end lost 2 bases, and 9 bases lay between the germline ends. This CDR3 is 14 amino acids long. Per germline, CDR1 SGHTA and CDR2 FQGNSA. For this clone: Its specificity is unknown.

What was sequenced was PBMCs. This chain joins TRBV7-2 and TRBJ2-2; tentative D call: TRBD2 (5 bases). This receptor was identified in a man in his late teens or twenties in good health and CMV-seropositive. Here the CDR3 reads CASSPGFNTGELFF. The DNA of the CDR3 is TGTGCCAGCAGCCCGGGATTTAACACCGGGGAGCTGTTTTTT.